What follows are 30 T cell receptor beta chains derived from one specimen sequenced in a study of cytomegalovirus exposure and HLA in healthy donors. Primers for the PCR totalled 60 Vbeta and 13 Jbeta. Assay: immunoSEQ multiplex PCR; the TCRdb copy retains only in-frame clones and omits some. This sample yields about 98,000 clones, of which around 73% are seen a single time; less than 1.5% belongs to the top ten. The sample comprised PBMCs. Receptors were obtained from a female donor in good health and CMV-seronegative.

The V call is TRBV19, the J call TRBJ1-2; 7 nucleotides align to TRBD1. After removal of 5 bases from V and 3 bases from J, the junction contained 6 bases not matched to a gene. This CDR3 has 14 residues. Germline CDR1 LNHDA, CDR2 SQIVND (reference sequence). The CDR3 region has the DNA TGTGCCAGTAGTCCCCCGACAGGGTACTATGGCTACACCTTC. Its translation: CASSPPTGYYGYTF.

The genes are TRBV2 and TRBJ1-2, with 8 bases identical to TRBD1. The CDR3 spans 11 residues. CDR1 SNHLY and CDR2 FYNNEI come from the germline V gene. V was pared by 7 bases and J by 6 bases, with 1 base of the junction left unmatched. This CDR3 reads CASTDRDGYTF. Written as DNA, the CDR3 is TGTGCCAGCACGGACAGGGATGGCTACACCTTC. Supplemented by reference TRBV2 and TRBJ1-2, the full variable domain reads EPEVTQTPSHQVTQMGQEVILRCVPISNHLYFYWYRQILGQKVEFLVSFYNNEISEKSEIFDDQFSVERPDGSNFTLKIRSTKLEDSAMYFCASTDRDGYTFGSGTRLTVV.

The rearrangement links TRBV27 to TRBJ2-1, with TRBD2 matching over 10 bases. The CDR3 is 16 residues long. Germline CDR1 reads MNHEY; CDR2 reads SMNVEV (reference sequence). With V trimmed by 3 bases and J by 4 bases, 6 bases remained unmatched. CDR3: CASSFTRTSGYNEQFF. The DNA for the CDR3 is TGTGCCAGCAGTTTCACCAGGACTAGCGGTTACAATGAGCAGTTCTTC.

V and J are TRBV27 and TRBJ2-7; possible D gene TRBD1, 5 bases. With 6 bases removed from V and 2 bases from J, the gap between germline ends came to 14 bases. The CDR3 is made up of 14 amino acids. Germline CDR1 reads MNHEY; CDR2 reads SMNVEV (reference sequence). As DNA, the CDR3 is TGTGCCAGCAGCCTTAATACAGGAACCTACGAGCAGTACTTC. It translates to CASSLNTGTYEQYF.

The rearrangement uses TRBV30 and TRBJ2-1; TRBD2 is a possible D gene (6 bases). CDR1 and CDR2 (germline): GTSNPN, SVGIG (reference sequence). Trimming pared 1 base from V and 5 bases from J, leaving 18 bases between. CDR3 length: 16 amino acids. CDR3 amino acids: CAWSAPGVVTNNEQFF. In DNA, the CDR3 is TGTGCCTGGAGTGCCCCGGGGGTAGTAACCAACAATGAGCAGTTCTTC.

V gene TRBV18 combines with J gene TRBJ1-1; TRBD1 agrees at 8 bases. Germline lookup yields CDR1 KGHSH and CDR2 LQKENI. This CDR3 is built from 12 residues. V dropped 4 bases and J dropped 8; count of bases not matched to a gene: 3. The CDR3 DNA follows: TGTGCCAGCTCACAAGACAGGGGCGAAGCTTTCTTT. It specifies CASSQDRGEAFF.

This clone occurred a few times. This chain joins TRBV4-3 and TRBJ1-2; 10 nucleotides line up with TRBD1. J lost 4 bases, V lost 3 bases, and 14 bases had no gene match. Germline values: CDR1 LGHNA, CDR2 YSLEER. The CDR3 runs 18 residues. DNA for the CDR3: TGCGCCAGCAGCCACACACTTAGTACTGGGACAGGGGCCTATGGCTACACCTTC. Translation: CASSHTLSTGTGAYGYTF.

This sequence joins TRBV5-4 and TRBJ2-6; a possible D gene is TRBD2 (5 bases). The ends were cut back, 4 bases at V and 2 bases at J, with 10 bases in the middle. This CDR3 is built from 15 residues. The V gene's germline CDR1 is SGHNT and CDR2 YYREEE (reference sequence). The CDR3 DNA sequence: TGTGCCAGCAGCAAGCTAGCCACTGGGGCCAACGTCCTGACTTTC. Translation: CASSKLATGANVLTF.

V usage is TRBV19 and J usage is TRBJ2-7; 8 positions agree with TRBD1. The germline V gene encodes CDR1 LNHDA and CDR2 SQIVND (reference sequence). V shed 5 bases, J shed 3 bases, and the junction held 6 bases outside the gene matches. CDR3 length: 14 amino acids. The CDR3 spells CASSPGTGDYEQYF. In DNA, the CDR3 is TGTGCCAGTAGTCCTGGGACAGGTGACTACGAGCAGTACTTC.

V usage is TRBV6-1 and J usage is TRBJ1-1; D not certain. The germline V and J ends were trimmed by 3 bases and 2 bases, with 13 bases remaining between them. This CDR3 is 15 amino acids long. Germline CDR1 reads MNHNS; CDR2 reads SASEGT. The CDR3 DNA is TGTGCCAGCAGTGAGACTTCAAGGTTTAACACTGAAGCTTTCTTT. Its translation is CASSETSRFNTEAFF.

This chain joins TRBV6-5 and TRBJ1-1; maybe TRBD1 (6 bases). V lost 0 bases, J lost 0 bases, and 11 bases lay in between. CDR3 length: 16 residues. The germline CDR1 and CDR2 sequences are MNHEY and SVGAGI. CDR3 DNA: TGTGCCAGCAGTTACTCGGGGGGGCGGGTGAACACTGAAGCTTTCTTT. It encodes CASSYSGGRVNTEAFF.

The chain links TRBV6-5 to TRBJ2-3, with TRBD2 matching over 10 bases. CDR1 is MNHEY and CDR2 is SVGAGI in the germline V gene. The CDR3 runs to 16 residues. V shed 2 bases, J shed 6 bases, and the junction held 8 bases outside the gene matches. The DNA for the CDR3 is TGTGCCAGCAGTTACGGGGGAGCGGGGGGGGCGGATACGCAGTATTTT. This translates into CASSYGGAGGADTQYF.

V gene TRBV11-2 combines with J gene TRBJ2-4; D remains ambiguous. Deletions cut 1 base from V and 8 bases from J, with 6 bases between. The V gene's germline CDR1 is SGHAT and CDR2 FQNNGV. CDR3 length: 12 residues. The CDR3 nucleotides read TGTGCCAGCAGCTTAGTCACGGACATTCAGTACTTC. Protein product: CASSLVTDIQYF.

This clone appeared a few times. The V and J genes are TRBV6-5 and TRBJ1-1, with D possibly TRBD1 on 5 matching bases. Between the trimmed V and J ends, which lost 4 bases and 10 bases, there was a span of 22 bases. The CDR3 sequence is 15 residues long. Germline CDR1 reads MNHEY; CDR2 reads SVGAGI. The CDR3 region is CASSSRGHASGGAFF. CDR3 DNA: TGTGCCAGCAGTTCCCGAGGACACGCGTCCGGGGGAGCTTTCTTT.

The CDR3 here is CASSWIGQGTDTQYF. The CDR3 DNA reads as TGCGCCAGCAGCTGGATAGGACAGGGGACAGATACGCAGTATTTT. The J gene is TRBJ2-3, the V gene TRBV4-1, with 9 bases fitting TRBD1. The CDR3 is 15 residues long. The germline V gene has CDR1 MGHRA and CDR2 YSYEKL. J lost 3 bases, V lost 5 bases, and 6 bases had no gene match.

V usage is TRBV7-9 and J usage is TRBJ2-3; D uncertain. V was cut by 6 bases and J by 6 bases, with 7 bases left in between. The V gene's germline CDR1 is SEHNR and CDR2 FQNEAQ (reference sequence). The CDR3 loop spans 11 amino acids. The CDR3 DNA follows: TGTGCCAGCAGTTTTTCGGATACGCAGTATTTT. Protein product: CASSFSDTQYF.

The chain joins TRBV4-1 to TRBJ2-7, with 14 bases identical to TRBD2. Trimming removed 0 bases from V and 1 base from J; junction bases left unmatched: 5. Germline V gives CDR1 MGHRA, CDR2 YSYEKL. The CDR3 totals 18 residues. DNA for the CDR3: TGCGCCAGCAGCCAAGAAAACGGACTAGCGGGAGGTTCCTACGAGCAGTACTTC. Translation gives CASSQENGLAGGSYEQYF.

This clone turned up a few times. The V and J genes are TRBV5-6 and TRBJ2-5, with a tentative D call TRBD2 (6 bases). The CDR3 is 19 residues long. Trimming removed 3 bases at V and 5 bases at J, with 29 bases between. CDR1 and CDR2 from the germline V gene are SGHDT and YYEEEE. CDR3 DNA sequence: TGTGCCAGCAGCTCCCCATCTCTCGATACCGGGACTTCATGGGAGACCCAGTACTTC. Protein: CASSSPSLDTGTSWETQYF.

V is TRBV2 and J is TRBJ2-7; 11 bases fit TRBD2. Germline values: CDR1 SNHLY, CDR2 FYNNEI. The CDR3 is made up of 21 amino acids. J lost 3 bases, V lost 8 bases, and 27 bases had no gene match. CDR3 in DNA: TGTGCCAGCCCCTGCGATCCCTTTGGTCGACTAGCGGGAAACCTGGACTACGAGCAGTACTTC. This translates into CASPCDPFGRLAGNLDYEQYF.

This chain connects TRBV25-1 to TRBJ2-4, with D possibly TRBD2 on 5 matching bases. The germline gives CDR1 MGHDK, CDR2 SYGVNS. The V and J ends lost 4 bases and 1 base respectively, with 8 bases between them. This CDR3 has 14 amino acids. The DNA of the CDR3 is TGTGCCAGCAGTGGGTCGGGGGCCAAAAACATTCAGTACTTC. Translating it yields CASSGSGAKNIQYF.

Here the CDR3 DNA reads TGTGCCACCAGCAGAGTTAAGGGGCAAGGCGAAAAACTGTTTTTT. Residues: CATSRVKGQGEKLFF. The V and J genes are TRBV15 and TRBJ1-4, with D possibly matching TRBD1 (5 bases). The V gene's germline CDR1 is LNHNV and CDR2 YYDKDF (reference sequence). Trimming took off 1 base at V and 8 bases at J, with 14 bases between the two ends. This CDR3 is 15 amino acids long.

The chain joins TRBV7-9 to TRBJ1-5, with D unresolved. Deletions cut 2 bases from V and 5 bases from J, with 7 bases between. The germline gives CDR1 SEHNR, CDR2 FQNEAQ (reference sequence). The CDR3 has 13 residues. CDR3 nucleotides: TGTGCCAGCAGCTTATCAGGCGATCAGCCCCAGCATTTT. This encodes CASSLSGDQPQHF.

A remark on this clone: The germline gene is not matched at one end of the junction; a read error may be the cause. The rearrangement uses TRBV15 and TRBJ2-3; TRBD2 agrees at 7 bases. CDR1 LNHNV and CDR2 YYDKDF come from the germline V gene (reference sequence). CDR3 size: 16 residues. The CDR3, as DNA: TGTGCCACCAGCCGAGAAGTGGGGGGGGGCACAGATACGCAGTATTTT. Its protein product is CATSREVGGGTDTQYF.

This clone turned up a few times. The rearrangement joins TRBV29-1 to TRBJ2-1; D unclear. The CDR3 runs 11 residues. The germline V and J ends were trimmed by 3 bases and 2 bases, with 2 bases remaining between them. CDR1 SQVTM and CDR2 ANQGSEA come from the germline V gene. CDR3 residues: CSVDTYNEQFF. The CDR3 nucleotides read TGCAGCGTTGACACCTACAATGAGCAGTTCTTC.

For the CDR3, the DNA is TGTGCCAGCAGGCTCCTGGCAGGGGGTGGAGGCTACACCTTC. As protein: CASRLLAGGGGYTF. This chain connects TRBV5-4 to TRBJ1-2; 7 nucleotides agree with TRBD1. CDR1 is SGHNT, CDR2 YYREEE, per germline (reference sequence). With V trimmed by 5 bases and J by 8 bases, 12 bases remained unmatched. The CDR3 has 14 residues.

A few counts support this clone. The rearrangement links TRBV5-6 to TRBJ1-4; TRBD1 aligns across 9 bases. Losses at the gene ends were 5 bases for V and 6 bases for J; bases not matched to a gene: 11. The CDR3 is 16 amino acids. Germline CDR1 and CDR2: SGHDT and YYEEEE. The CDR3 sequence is CASSSGTGSRYEKLFF. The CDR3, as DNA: TGTGCCAGCAGTTCAGGGACAGGGAGCCGATATGAAAAACTGTTTTTT. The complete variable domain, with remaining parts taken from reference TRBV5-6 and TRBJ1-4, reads DAGVTQSPTHLIKTRGQQVTLRCSPKSGHDTVSWYQQALGQGPQFIFQYYEEEERQRGNFPDRFSGHQFPNYSSELNVNALLLGDSALYLCASSSGTGSRYEKLFFGSGTQLSVL.

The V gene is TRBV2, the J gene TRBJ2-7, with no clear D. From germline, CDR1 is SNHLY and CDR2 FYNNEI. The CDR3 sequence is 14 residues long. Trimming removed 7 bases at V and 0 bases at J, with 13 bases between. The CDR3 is CASNERSASYEQYF. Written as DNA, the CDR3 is TGTGCCAGCAACGAGAGAAGCGCCTCCTACGAGCAGTACTTC.

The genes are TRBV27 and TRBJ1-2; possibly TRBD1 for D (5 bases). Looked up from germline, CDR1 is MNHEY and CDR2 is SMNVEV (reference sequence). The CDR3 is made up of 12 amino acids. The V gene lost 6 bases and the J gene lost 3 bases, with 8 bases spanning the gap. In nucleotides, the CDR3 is TGTGCCAGCAGGGGGCAGGACTATGGCTACACCTTC. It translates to CASRGQDYGYTF.

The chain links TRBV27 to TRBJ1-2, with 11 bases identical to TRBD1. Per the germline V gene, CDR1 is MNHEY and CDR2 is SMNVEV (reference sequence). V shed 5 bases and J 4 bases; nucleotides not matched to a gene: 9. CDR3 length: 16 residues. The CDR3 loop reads CASSPQGQGDLYGYTF. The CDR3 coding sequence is TGTGCCAGCAGTCCTCAGGGACAGGGGGACCTCTATGGCTACACCTTC.

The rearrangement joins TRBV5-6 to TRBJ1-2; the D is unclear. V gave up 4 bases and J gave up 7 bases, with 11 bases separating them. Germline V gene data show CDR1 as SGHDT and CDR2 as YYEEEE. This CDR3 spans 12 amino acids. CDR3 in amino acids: CASSRTEGGYTF. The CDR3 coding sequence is TGTGCCAGCAGCCGGACGGAGGGTGGCTACACCTTC.